Below are 15 T cell receptor beta chains sequenced from a single sample in a study of blood T cells in healthy people across ages. With a J-beta primer mix and a sample-barcoded 5' primer, a second PCR ran about 7 to 11 cycles. Each CDR3 protein is one row after TCRdb ran MiXCR on the 5' RACE reads. The sample has around 650,000 distinct CDR3 sequences, around two fifths seen once. The source material was blood. Every receptor here comes from an older man in good health.

On this clonotype itself: The germline gene is not matched at one end of the junction; a read error may be the cause. The V and J genes are TRBV20-1 and TRBJ2-3, with D hard to call. Germline V gene lookup returns CDR1 DFQATT and CDR2 SNEGSKA (reference sequence). The CDR3 sequence is 12 residues long. DNA for the CDR3: TGCAGTCCCCACGACAACACAGAGACGCAGTATTTT. Protein sequence: CSPHDNTETQYF.

The chain joins TRBV29-1 to TRBJ2-5, with 9 bases lining up with TRBD1. The CDR3 spans 14 residues. The germline gives CDR1 SQVTM, CDR2 ANQGSEA. The J segment lost 4 bases and the V segment lost 8 bases, leaving 11 bases of the junction unmatched. In nucleotides, the CDR3 is TGCAGCATACGGTCGGGGACAGGGCGAGAGACCCAGTACTTC. It encodes CSIRSGTGRETQYF.

This chain links TRBV5-1 with TRBJ2-7; TRBD2 matches 9 bases. The J call is uncertain, as TRBJ2-4 better fits the DNA end. The germline V gene has CDR1 SGHRS and CDR2 YFSETQ. The CDR3 is made up of 17 amino acids. The chain's CDR3 is CASSLLLAGNAENIQYF. CDR3 bases: TGCGCCAGCAGCTTGTTGCTAGCGGGAAATGCTGAAAACATTCAGTACTTC.

The V call is TRBV6-1, the J call TRBJ1-5; 9 nucleotides match TRBD1. The length of the CDR3 is 16 residues. V lost 5 bases to trimming and J lost 7 bases; unmatched junction nucleotides: 12. Germline CDR1 and CDR2: MNHNS and SASEGT. The CDR3 DNA reads as TGTGCCAGCAGTCCCCTAGGACAGGGGACTAGGCAGCCCCAGCATTTT. Its translation: CASSPLGQGTRQPQHF.

The chain links TRBV4-1 to TRBJ2-1, with 13 bases matching TRBD2. The CDR3 loop spans 18 amino acids. Unmatched junction bases numbered 6, after V lost 0 bases and J lost 4 bases. The germline V gene encodes CDR1 MGHRA and CDR2 YSYEKL. Written as DNA, the CDR3 is TGCGCCAGCAGCCAAGAAGAGACTAGCGGGGGGTATTACAATGAGCAGTTCTTC. It yields the protein CASSQEETSGGYYNEQFF.

This clonotype was detected only a few times. The chain couples TRBV15 to TRBJ2-5; 9 nucleotides align to TRBD1. The CDR3 totals 17 residues. Losses at the gene ends were 3 bases for V and 0 bases for J; bases not matched to a gene: 8. CDR1 and CDR2 (germline): LNHNV, YYDKDF (reference sequence). CDR3 amino acids: CATSRARDRVDQETQYF. CDR3 nucleotides: TGTGCCACCAGCAGGGCCCGGGACAGGGTCGACCAAGAGACCCAGTACTTC.

The chain links TRBV10-2 to TRBJ2-7; D gene uncertain. This CDR3 comprises 12 residues. Germline-derived CDR1 and CDR2 are WSHSY and SAAADI. V gave up 8 bases and J gave up 0 bases, with 8 bases separating them. The CDR3 is CASGDSSYEQYF. The DNA of the CDR3 is TGCGCCAGCGGGGATAGCTCCTACGAGCAGTACTTC.

V and J are TRBV6-2 or TRBV6-3 and TRBJ2-1; D gene ambiguous. This CDR3 has 12 amino acids. Trimming left V 2 bases short and J 7 bases short, with 6 bases between. The germline V gene encodes CDR1 MNHEY and CDR2 SVGEGT. CDR3 region: CASSYGWNEQFF. CDR3 DNA: TGTGCCAGCAGTTACGGTTGGAATGAGCAGTTCTTC.

This chain joins TRBV27 and TRBJ2-3; TRBD1 is a possible D gene (5 bases). Per germline, CDR1 MNHEY and CDR2 SMNVEV (reference sequence). Trimming left V 5 bases short and J 2 bases short, with 14 bases between. The CDR3 loop spans 15 amino acids. CDR3 nucleotides: TGTGCCAGCAGTACCTTAAGGGGTTACACAGATACGCAGTATTTT. Its protein product is CASSTLRGYTDTQYF.

This clonotype was seen a few times. The gene calls are TRBV5-8 and TRBJ2-4; either TRBD1 or TRBD2 may fit D (5 bases each). The DNA end favors TRBJ2-7, so the J call may be wrong. Per the germline V gene, CDR1 is SGHTS and CDR2 is YDEGEE. The length of the CDR3 is 14 residues. CDR3: CASRDPGRSYEQYF. As DNA, the CDR3 is TGTGCCAGCAGAGACCCGGGACGGTCCTACGAGCAGTACTTC.

The chain has TRBV4-3 and TRBJ2-6, with TRBD1 as a possible D gene (5 bases). CDR3 length equals 17 residues. The germline CDR1 and CDR2 sequences are LGHNA and YSLEER. The V end lost 0 bases, the J end lost 3 bases, and 12 bases lay between the germline ends. The CDR3 coding sequence is TGCGCCAGCAGCCAAGATCTCAGGGAAGGTGGGGCCAACGTCCTGACTTTC. Its translation is CASSQDLREGGANVLTF.

This clonotype appeared many times. J is TRBJ2-1 and V is TRBV29-1, with D maybe TRBD1 (6 bases). CDR1 and CDR2 from the germline V gene are SQVTM and ANQGSEA. Deletions cut 6 bases from V and 7 bases from J, with 16 bases between. CDR3 length equals 13 residues. CDR3: CSVTGPAPNEQFF. The CDR3, as DNA: TGCAGCGTGACAGGCCCGGCCCCTAATGAGCAGTTCTTC.

This clonotype was picked up a small number of times. The chain carries TRBV7-2 and TRBJ2-5; 10 nucleotides line up with TRBD2. This CDR3 is 15 amino acids long. Germline V gene data show CDR1 as SGHTA and CDR2 as FQGNSA. V gave up 7 bases and J gave up 5 bases; unmatched junction bases: 10. The CDR3 spells CASTRASGGRETQYF. The CDR3 nucleotides read TGTGCCAGCACCCGTGCTAGCGGGGGACGGGAGACCCAGTACTTC.

V and J are TRBV6-2 or TRBV6-3 and TRBJ1-4; 8 nucleotides match TRBD1. The ends lost 5 bases at V and 0 bases at J; junction bases unmatched: 5. Germline V gene data show CDR1 as MNHEY and CDR2 as SVGEGT. The CDR3 has 16 amino acids. The CDR3 loop reads CASSRDRFSTNEKLFF. In nucleotides, the CDR3 is TGTGCCAGCAGTCGGGACAGGTTTTCAACTAATGAAAAACTGTTTTTT.

V usage is TRBV4-3 and J usage is TRBJ1-6; possibly TRBD1 for D (5 bases). Per the germline V gene, CDR1 is LGHNA and CDR2 is YSLEER. The V and J ends lost 0 bases and 7 bases respectively, with 16 bases between them. This CDR3 is 17 amino acids long. The CDR3 region is CASSQDVWAGRNSPLHF. Here the CDR3 DNA reads TGCGCCAGCAGCCAAGATGTGTGGGCAGGGCGGAATTCACCCCTCCACTTT.